This T cell receptor (beta chain) was sequenced for a study of CD8+CD57+ T cells in acquired aplastic anemia (dated by TCRdb to 2017 to 2018). Regarding the research as a whole: Extracted DNA from sorted CD4+ and CD8+ cells averaged around 3.3 ug, ranging from roughly 0.2 to 30 ug. CD8+CD57+ expansion was defined as a frequency above the mean frequency observed in healthy subjects.

Flow cytometry had shown CD8+CD57+ cell expansion in the patients selected for sequencing. All patients had severe acquired aplastic anemia diagnosed by International Study of Aplastic Anemia and Agranulocytosis and Camitta criteria. Patients had received no therapy at the time of blood sampling. TCR repertoires of sorted CD4+ and CD8+ blood T cells from severe aplastic anemia patients and healthy subjects were deep-sequenced in the study. Patients were enrolled under clinicaltrials.gov protocols 00001620, 01623167, 00001397, 00071045, 00081523 and 00961064 in the USA. Ficoll-Paque density gradient centrifugation was used to isolate peripheral blood mononuclear cells. Before DNA extraction, CD4+ and CD8+ T cells were sorted by FACS or by magnetic beads. Sequences MNHEY (CDR1) and SVGAGI (CDR2) are obtained from the germline V gene. Measured from the cysteine to the phenylalanine, the CDR3 is 13 residues long. Only the CDR3 portion is preserved as DNA: 39 bases, with reading frame beginning at the first base. At the junction V is shortened by 0 bases and J by 8 bases, with 10 bases in between.

Profiling of TCR beta VDJ combinations and CDR3 sequences used genomic DNA as the template. TCR repertoire sequencing was run on an Illumina HiSeq 2000. The study's own analysis went as follows. TRBV/TRBJ rearrangement plots, CDR3 size and DJ length profiles, and Simpson's diversity index were used to evaluate the repertoires. Whichever DNA sequence was most abundant in the deep sequencing data was defined as the immunodominant clone. CDR3 amino acid sequences were checked for sharing across subjects and were also compared against the VDJdb database and published repertoires. In TCRdb, the public reads were trimmed at Q25 with fastp and aligned with MiXCR, with productive beta chains retained. Identical CDR3 proteins give one entry, which carries the most common genes and DNA. The V and J calls shown here were made by TCRdb, not taken from the authors' results. The sample contains approximately 80,000 distinct CDR3 sequences, roughly 70% of them found a single time. Roughly 80% of the sample is held by the ten biggest clonotypes.

With respect to this clonotype: The clone's antigen remains unknown. The input lacks base qualities; no much larger clone sits a single base away.

What the work shows at the level of the full study, not this receptor alone: Over 25 CD8+ CDR3 sequences were found in both patients and controls but appeared to be highly expressed in patients and within the immunodominant clones of the patients. Between patients and healthy controls, no significant difference in CD8+ Simpson's diversity was found (P=0.060).

What was sequenced was sorted CD4+, CD8+, or CD8+CD57+ T cells (not recorded which) from PBMCs. The TCR sequence derives from a human donor with aplastic anemia. The chain is made from TRBV6-5 and TRBJ1-1, with the identity of the D gene unclear. Here the CDR3 is given as CASSYSPVQEAFF. The nucleotides are TGTGCCAGCAGTTACTCTCCCGTCCAGGAAGCTTTCTTT.